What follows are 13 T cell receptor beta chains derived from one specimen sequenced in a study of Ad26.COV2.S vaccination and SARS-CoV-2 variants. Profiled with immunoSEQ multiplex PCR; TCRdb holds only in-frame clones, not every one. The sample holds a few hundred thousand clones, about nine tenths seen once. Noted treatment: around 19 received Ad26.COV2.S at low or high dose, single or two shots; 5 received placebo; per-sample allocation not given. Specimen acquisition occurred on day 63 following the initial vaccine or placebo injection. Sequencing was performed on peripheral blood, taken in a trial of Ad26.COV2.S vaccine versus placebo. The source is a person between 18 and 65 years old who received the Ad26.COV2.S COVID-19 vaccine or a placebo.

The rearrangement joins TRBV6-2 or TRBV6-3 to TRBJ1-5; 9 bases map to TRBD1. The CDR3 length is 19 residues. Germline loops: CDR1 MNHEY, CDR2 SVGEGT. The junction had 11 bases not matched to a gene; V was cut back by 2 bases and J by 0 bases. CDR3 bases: TGTGCCAGCAGTTACGTCCCGGGACAGGGTGTTTATAGCAATCAGCCCCAGCATTTT. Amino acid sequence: CASSYVPGQGVYSNQPQHF.

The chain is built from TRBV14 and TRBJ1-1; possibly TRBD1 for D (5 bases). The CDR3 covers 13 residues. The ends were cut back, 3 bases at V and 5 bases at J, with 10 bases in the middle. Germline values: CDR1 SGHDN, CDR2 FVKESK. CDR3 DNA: TGTGCCAGCAGCCACCAGGGTTATACTGAAGCTTTCTTT. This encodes CASSHQGYTEAFF. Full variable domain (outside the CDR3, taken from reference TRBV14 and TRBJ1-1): EAGVTQFPSHSVIEKGQTVTLRCDPISGHDNLYWYRRVMGKEIKFLLHFVKESKQDESGMPNNRFLAERTGGTYSTLKVQPAELEDSGVYFCASSHQGYTEAFFGQGTRLTVV.

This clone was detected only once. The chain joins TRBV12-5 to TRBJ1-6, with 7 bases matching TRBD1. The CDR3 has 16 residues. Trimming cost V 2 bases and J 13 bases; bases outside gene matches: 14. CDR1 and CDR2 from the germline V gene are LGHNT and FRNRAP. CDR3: CASGLLRDRRHIPLHF. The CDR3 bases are TGTGCTAGTGGTTTGCTACGGGACAGACGTCATATTCCCCTCCACTTT.

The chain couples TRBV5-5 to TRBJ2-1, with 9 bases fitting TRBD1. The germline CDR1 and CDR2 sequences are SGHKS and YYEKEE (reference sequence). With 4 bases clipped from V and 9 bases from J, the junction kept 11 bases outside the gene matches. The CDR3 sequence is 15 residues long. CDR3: CASSLNRDRDLEQFF. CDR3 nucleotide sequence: TGTGCCAGCAGCCTCAACCGGGACAGGGATCTTGAGCAGTTCTTC.

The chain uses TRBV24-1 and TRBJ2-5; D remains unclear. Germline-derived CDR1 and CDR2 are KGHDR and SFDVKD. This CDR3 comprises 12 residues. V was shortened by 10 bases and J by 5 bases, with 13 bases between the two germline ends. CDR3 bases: TGTGCCACAAGATGCCGGGCGGAGACCCAGTACTTC. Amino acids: CATRCRAETQYF.

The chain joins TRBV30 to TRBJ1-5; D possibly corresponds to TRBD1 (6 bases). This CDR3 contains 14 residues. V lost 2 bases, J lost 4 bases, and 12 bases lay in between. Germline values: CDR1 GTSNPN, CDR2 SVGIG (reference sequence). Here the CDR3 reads CAWSHGQSNQPQHF. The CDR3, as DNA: TGTGCCTGGAGTCACGGACAGTCAAATCAGCCCCAGCATTTT. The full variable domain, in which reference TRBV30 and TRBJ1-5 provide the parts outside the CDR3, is SQTIHQWPATLVQPVGSPLSLECTVEGTSNPNLYWYRQAAGRGLQLLFYSVGIGQISSEVPQNLSASRPQDRQFILSSKKLLLSDSGFYLCAWSHGQSNQPQHFGDGTRLSIL.

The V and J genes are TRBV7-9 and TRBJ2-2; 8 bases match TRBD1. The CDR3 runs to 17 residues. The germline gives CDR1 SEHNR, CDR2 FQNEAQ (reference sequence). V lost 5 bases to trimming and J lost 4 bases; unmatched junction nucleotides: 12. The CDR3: CASSHQGAVSGTGELFF. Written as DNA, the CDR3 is TGTGCCAGCAGCCACCAGGGGGCGGTTTCAGGCACCGGGGAGCTGTTTTTT.

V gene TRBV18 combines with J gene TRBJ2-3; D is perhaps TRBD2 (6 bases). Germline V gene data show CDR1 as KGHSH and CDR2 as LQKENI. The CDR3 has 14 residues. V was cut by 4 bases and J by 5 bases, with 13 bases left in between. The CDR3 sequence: CASSRPPGEDTQYF. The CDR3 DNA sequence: TGTGCCAGCTCACGCCCTCCGGGGGAAGATACGCAGTATTTT. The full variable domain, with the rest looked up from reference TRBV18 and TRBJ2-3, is NAGVMQNPRHLVRRRGQEARLRCSPMKGHSHVYWYRQLPEEGLKFMVYLQKENIIDESGMPKERFSAEFPKEGPSILRIQQVVRGDSAAYFCASSRPPGEDTQYFGPGTRLTVL.

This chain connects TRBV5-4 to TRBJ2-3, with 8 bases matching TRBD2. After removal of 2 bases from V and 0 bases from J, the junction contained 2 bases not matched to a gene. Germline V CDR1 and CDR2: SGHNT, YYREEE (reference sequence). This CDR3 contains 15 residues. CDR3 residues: CASSFASGSTDTQYF. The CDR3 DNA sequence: TGTGCCAGCAGCTTCGCTAGCGGGAGCACAGATACGCAGTATTTT. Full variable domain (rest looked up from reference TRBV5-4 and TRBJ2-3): ETGVTQSPTHLIKTRGQQVTLRCSSQSGHNTVSWYQQALGQGPQFIFQYYREEENGRGNFPPRFSGLQFPNYSSELNVNALELDDSALYLCASSFASGSTDTQYFGPGTRLTVL.

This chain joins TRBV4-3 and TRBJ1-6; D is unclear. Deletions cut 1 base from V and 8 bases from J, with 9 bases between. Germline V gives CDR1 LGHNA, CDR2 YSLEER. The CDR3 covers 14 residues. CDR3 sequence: CASSQGAADSPLHF. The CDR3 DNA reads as TGCGCCAGCAGCCAAGGAGCGGCAGATTCACCCCTCCACTTT.

CDR3 region: CATSDHRQGTGANVLTF. CDR3 sequence (DNA): TGTGCCACCAGTGATCACAGACAGGGAACCGGGGCCAACGTCCTGACTTTC. The gene calls are TRBV24-1 and TRBJ2-6, with 7 bases matching TRBD1. CDR1 KGHDR and CDR2 SFDVKD come from the germline V gene. V lost 3 bases, J lost 4 bases, and 8 bases stayed unmatched. This CDR3 has 17 residues.

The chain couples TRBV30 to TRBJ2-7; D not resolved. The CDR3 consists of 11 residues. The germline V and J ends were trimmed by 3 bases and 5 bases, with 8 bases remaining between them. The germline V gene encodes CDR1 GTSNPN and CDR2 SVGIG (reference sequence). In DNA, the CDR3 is TGTGCCTGGAGCTTAGGGAACGAGCAGTACTTC. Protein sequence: CAWSLGNEQYF.

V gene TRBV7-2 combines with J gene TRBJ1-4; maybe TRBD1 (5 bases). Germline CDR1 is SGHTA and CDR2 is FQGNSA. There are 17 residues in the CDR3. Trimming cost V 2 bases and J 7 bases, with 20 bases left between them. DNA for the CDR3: TGTGCCAGCAGCTTATCACTTCGAGGGGCCCTAGGTGAAAAACTGTTTTTT. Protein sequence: CASSLSLRGALGEKLFF.